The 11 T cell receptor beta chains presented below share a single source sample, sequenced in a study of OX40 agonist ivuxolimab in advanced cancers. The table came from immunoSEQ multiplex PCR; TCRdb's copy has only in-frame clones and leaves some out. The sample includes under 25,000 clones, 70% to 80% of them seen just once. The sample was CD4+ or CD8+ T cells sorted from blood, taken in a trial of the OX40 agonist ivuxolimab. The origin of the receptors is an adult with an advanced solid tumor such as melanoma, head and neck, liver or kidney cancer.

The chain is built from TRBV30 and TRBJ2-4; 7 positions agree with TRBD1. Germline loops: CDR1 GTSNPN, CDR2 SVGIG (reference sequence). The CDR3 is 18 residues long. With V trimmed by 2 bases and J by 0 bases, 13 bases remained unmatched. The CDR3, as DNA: TGTGCCTGGAGTCGGACAGGAAAGAGACCCGCAGCCAAAAACATTCAGTACTTC. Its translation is CAWSRTGKRPAAKNIQYF.

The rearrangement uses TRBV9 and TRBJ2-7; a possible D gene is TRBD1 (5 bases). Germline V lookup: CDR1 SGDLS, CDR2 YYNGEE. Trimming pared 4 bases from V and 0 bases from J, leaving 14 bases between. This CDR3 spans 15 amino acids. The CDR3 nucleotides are TGTGCCAGCAGCCCCGGGCCCGACAGCTCCTACGAGCAGTACTTC. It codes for CASSPGPDSSYEQYF. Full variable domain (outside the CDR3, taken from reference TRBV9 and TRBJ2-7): DSGVTQTPKHLITATGQRVTLRCSPRSGDLSVYWYQQSLDQGLQFLIQYYNGEERAKGNILERFSAQQFPDLHSELNLSSLELGDSALYFCASSPGPDSSYEQYFGPGTRLTVT.

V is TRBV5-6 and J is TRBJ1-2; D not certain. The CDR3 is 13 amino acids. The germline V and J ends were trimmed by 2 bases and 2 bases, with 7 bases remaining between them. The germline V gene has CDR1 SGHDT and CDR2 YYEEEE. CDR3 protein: CASSFEKNYGYTF. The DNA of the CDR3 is TGTGCCAGCAGCTTCGAGAAGAACTATGGCTACACCTTC.

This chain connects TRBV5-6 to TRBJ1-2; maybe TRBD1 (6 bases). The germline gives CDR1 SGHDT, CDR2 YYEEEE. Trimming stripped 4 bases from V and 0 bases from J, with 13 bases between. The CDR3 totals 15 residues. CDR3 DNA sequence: TGTGCCAGCAGCACAGGGCCAGCAGCTAACTATGGCTACACCTTC. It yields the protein CASSTGPAANYGYTF. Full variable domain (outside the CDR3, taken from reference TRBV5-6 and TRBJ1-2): DAGVTQSPTHLIKTRGQQVTLRCSPKSGHDTVSWYQQALGQGPQFIFQYYEEEERQRGNFPDRFSGHQFPNYSSELNVNALLLGDSALYLCASSTGPAANYGYTFGSGTRLTVV.

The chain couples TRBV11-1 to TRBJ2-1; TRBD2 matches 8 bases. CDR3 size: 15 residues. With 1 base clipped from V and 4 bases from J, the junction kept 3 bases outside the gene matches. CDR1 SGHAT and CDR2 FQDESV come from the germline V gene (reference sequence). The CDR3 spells CASSLDKRGYNEQFF. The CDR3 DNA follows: TGTGCCAGCAGCTTAGATAAGCGGGGGTACAATGAGCAGTTCTTC.

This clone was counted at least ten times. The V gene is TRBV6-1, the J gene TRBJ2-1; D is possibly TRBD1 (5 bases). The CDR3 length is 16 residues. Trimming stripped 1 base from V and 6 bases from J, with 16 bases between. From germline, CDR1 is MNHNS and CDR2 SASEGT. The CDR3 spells CASSEDPIPGINEQFF. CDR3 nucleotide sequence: TGTGCCAGCAGTGAAGATCCGATCCCAGGGATCAATGAGCAGTTCTTC.

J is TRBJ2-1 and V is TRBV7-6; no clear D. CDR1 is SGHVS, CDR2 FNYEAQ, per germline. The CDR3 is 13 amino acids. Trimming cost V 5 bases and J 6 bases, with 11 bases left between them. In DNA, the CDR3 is TGTGCCAGCAGCCCCCTCCCGAGCAATGAGCAGTTCTTC. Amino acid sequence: CASSPLPSNEQFF.

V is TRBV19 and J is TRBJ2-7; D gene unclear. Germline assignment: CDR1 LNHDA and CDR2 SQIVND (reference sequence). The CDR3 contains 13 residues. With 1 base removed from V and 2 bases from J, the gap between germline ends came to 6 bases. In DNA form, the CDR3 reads TGTGCCAGTAGTATAGGACGGACCTACGAGCAGTACTTC. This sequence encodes CASSIGRTYEQYF.

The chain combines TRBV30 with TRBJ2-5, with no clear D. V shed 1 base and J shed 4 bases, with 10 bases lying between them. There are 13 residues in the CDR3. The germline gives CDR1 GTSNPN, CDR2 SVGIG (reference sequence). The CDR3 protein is CAWSGGSLETQYF. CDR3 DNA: TGTGCCTGGAGTGGGGGTAGTTTAGAGACCCAGTACTTC.

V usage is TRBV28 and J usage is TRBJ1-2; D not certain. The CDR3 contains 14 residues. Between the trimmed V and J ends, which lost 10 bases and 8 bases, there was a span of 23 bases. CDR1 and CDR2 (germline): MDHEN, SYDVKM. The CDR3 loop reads CATKTPLSVGGYTF. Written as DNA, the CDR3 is TGTGCCACCAAAACCCCCTTGTCGGTGGGGGGCTACACCTTC.

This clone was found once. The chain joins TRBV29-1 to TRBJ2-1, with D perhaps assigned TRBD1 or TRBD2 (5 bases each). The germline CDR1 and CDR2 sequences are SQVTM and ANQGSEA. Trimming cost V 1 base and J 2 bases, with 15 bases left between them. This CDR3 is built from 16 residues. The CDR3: CSVEVGDRRPYNEQFF. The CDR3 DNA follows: TGCAGCGTTGAAGTAGGGGACCGACGACCCTACAATGAGCAGTTCTTC.